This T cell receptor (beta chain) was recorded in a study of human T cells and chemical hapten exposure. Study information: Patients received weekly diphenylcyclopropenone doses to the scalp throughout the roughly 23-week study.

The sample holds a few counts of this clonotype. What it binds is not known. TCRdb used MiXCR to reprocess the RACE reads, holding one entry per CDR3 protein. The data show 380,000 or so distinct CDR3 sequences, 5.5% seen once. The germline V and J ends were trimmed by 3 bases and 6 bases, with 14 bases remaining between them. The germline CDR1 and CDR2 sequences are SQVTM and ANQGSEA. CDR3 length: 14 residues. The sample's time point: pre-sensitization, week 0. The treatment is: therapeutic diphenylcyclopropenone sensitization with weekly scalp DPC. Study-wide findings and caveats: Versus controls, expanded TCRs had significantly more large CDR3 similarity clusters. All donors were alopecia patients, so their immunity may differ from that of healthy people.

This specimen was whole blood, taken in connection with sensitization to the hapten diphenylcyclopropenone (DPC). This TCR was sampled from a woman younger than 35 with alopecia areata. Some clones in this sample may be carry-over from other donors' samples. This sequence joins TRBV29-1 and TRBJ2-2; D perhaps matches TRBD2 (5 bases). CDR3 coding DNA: TGCAGCGTTGATAATGGCGGGTTTTCCGGGGAGCTGTTTTTT. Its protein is CSVDNGGFSGELFF.